These 30 T cell receptor beta chains originate from one sample sequenced in a study of T cells after yellow fever vaccination. TCRdb re-derived calls from the 5' RACE reads in MiXCR, one entry per CDR3 protein. This sample yields hundreds of thousands of distinct CDR3 sequences, of which 11% are seen a single time; around 20% belongs to the top ten. The sequences come from PBMCs, collected on the day of the first yellow fever vaccination. These receptors originate from a man between 18 and 29 years old who received the YFV17D yellow fever vaccine.

This clonotype appeared a few times. The rearrangement uses TRBV4-1 and TRBJ2-1, with TRBD2 as a possible D gene (6 bases). CDR1 and CDR2 from the germline V gene are MGHRA and YSYEKL. The CDR3 contains 13 residues. The ends were cut back, 1 base at V and 5 bases at J, with 6 bases in the middle. CDR3 coding DNA: TGCGCCAGCAGCCAAGGGGGGGACAATGAGCAGTTCTTC. This translates into CASSQGGDNEQFF.

There are many counts of this clonotype. At one end the junction does not follow the germline gene, possibly because of a read error. This chain uses TRBV28 with TRBJ1-1, with D possibly being TRBD1 (5 bases). There are 10 residues in the CDR3. Germline V lookup: CDR1 MDHEN, CDR2 SYDVKM. This CDR3 is CATGLREAFF. In nucleotides, the CDR3 is TGCGCGACGGGGCTCAGAGAAGCTTTCTTT.

V is TRBV5-1 and J is TRBJ2-6; D is unresolved. Germline CDR1 SGHRS, CDR2 YFSETQ. The CDR3 contains 15 residues. Trimming pared 1 base from V and 4 bases from J, leaving 9 bases between. As DNA, the CDR3 is TGCGCCAGCAGCTTGTTCTCGTTCGGGGCCAACGTCCTGACTTTC. Its protein product is CASSLFSFGANVLTF.

CDR3 protein: CSVEVRGTNEKLFF. CDR3 nucleotide sequence: TGCAGCGTTGAAGTCCGGGGAACTAATGAAAAACTGTTTTTT. The V and J genes are TRBV29-1 and TRBJ1-4; D gene ambiguous. CDR1 is SQVTM and CDR2 is ANQGSEA in the germline V gene. V was clipped by 1 base and J by 1 base, with 7 bases between them. The CDR3 has 14 residues. The whole variable domain, remainder taken from reference TRBV29-1 and TRBJ1-4, is SAVISQKPSRDICQRGTSLTIQCQVDSQVTMMFWYRQQPGQSLTLIATANQGSEATYESGFVIDKFPISRPNLTFSTLTVSNMSPEDSSIYLCSVEVRGTNEKLFFGSGTQLSVL.

This clonotype was counted many times. A junction boundary mismatches the germline segment, possibly from a read error. The V call is TRBV5-1, the J call TRBJ2-3; D gene ambiguous. Germline assignment: CDR1 SGHRS and CDR2 YFSETQ. The CDR3 loop spans 12 amino acids. CDR3 region: CASTLGTDTQYF. CDR3 sequence (DNA): TGCGCCAGCACCTTGGGCACAGATACGCAGTATTTT.

This sequence joins TRBV20-1 and TRBJ2-1; a weak D match, TRBD2 (7 bases). The CDR3 consists of 14 residues. CDR1 and CDR2 from the germline V gene are DFQATT and SNEGSKA (reference sequence). V was trimmed by 6 bases and J by 7 bases, leaving 19 bases between them. The DNA for the CDR3 is TGCAGTGCAACGGAAGGGGGGGTAAGAAATGAGCAGTTCTTC. Translating it yields CSATEGGVRNEQFF.

V is TRBV6-4 and J is TRBJ1-5; 7 positions match TRBD1. This CDR3 has 15 residues. J lost 3 bases, V lost 1 base, and 3 bases had no gene match. The germline V gene encodes CDR1 MRHNA and CDR2 SNTAGT. CDR3 sequence reads: CASSDLDRNNQPQHF. The CDR3 coding sequence is TGTGCCAGCAGTGACTTGGACAGGAACAATCAGCCCCAGCATTTT.

Concerning this clonotype itself: At one end, the junction sequence differs from germline, possibly due to a read error. The chain combines TRBV20-1 with TRBJ1-1, with a possible D match to TRBD1 (5 bases). The CDR3 runs 15 residues. The V gene's germline CDR1 is DFQATT and CDR2 SNEGSKA (reference sequence). The CDR3 region is CSARDRGQGGTEAFF. DNA for the CDR3: TGTAGTGCTAGAGATCGGGGTCAGGGAGGAACTGAAGCTTTCTTT.

In its sample, this clonotype was seen a few times. This CDR3 reads CALSVTYEQYF. The CDR3, as DNA: TGTGCCCTTTCCGTCACCTACGAGCAGTACTTC. This chain connects TRBV30 to TRBJ2-7; no definite D call. Germline values: CDR1 GTSNPN, CDR2 SVGIG (reference sequence). The CDR3 totals 11 residues. The V and J ends lost 8 bases and 2 bases respectively, with 10 bases between them.

This clonotype was picked up a small number of times. The chain uses TRBV12-3 or TRBV12-4 and TRBJ1-5; D perhaps matches TRBD1 (5 bases). The length of the CDR3 is 14 residues. V was cut by 6 bases and J by 3 bases, with 12 bases left in between. The CDR3 reads CASRQGLINQPQHF. DNA of the CDR3: TGTGCCAGCAGGCAGGGCCTGATCAATCAGCCCCAGCATTTT.

This clonotype was recorded at least ten times. V is TRBV4-3 and J is TRBJ1-6, with D tentatively TRBD1 (5 bases). CDR1 and CDR2 from the germline V gene are LGHNA and YSLEER. There are 17 residues in the CDR3. V lost 4 bases to trimming and J lost 7 bases, with 20 bases between them. Here the CDR3 reads CASSPSPTDRRNSPLHF. In nucleotides, the CDR3 is TGCGCCAGCAGCCCCTCCCCCACCGACAGAAGGAATTCACCCCTCCACTTT.

This clonotype was recorded a few times. This chain connects TRBV28 to TRBJ1-2, with 9 bases aligning to TRBD1. The CDR3 is 14 amino acids. Per germline, CDR1 MDHEN and CDR2 SYDVKM. V lost 6 bases and J lost 8; bases outside the gene matches: 10. In DNA form, the CDR3 reads TGTGCCAGCAGCCCCGGGACAGGGCGTCTCGGCTACACCTTC. It specifies CASSPGTGRLGYTF.

This clonotype occurred a few times. V gene TRBV20-1 combines with J gene TRBJ2-3; D is undetermined. This CDR3 comprises 14 residues. Trimming took 6 bases from V and 0 from J, leaving 13 bases between them. The V gene's germline CDR1 is DFQATT and CDR2 SNEGSKA (reference sequence). The CDR3 bases are TGCAGTGCCCCTGACTTCACTAGCACAGATACGCAGTATTTT. Its protein is CSAPDFTSTDTQYF.

This clonotype was observed a few times. The CDR3 is CASKGVRFTDTQYF. The CDR3 coding sequence is TGTGCCAGCAAGGGGGTTAGATTCACAGATACGCAGTATTTT. The chain uses TRBV2 and TRBJ2-3, with D tentatively TRBD1 (6 bases). Trimming took 7 bases from V and 2 from J, leaving 13 bases between them. Germline V CDR1 and CDR2: SNHLY, FYNNEI. The CDR3 extends over 14 amino acids.

Ten or more counts support this clonotype. The V call is TRBV5-4, the J call TRBJ2-2; 10 bases agree with TRBD2. CDR3 length: 16 residues. V gave up 1 base and J gave up 5 bases; unmatched junction bases: 5. Per germline, CDR1 SGHNT and CDR2 YYREEE (reference sequence). The CDR3 nucleotides read TGTGCCAGCAGCTTGCCACTAGCGGGGAAAACCGGGGAGCTGTTTTTT. It encodes CASSLPLAGKTGELFF.

This clonotype came up a few times. The rearrangement links TRBV7-6 to TRBJ1-2, with 10 positions matching TRBD1. This CDR3 is 17 amino acids long. The germline gives CDR1 SGHVS, CDR2 FNYEAQ. V lost 0 bases, J lost 4 bases, and 8 bases stayed unmatched. The CDR3 protein is CASSLAQDGQGGYGYTF. CDR3 nucleotides: TGTGCCAGCAGCTTAGCGCAGGACGGACAGGGGGGCTATGGCTACACCTTC.

V is TRBV7-2 and J is TRBJ2-1; TRBD1 agrees at 9 bases. The J segment lost 7 bases and the V segment lost 6 bases, leaving 10 bases of the junction unmatched. Germline V gene sequence: CDR1 SGHTA, CDR2 FQGNSA. The CDR3 has 15 amino acids. The CDR3: CASRLRGQGKNEQFF. DNA of the CDR3: TGTGCCAGCAGATTACGGGGACAGGGTAAAAATGAGCAGTTCTTC.

CDR3 coding DNA: TGTGCCAGCAGTTACAGCCCCTCAGAACCTGCGGAACAGTACGTC. Amino acids: CASSYSPSEPAEQYV. V gene TRBV6-5 combines with J gene TRBJ2-7; D call uncertain. V lost 2 bases to trimming and J lost 10 bases, with 21 bases between them. Germline-derived CDR1 and CDR2 are MNHEY and SVGAGI. The CDR3 runs 15 residues.

V is TRBV6-1 and J is TRBJ2-3; D is possibly TRBD2 (7 bases). Germline V gives CDR1 MNHNS, CDR2 SASEGT. The CDR3 is made up of 15 amino acids. Trimming removed 6 bases at V and 1 base at J, with 14 bases between. The CDR3 loop reads CASRRGGYGTDTQYF. The CDR3 DNA sequence: TGTGCCAGCAGAAGGGGGGGGTACGGCACAGATACGCAGTATTTT.

The table lists this clonotype with a few counts. The chain combines TRBV11-2 with TRBJ1-6; no definite D call. The V gene lost 2 bases and the J gene lost 5 bases, with 19 bases spanning the gap. Germline-derived CDR1 and CDR2 are SGHAT and FQNNGV. The CDR3 consists of 18 residues. CDR3 loop: CASSLRRVSAENNSPLHF. CDR3 in DNA: TGTGCCAGCAGCTTACGTCGAGTTTCGGCAGAAAATAATTCACCCCTCCACTTT.

The V gene is TRBV7-2, the J gene TRBJ1-5, with D hard to call. The germline V and J ends were trimmed by 5 bases and 0 bases, with 8 bases remaining between them. The germline CDR1 and CDR2 sequences are SGHTA and FQGNSA. This CDR3 contains 14 residues. In DNA form, the CDR3 reads TGTGCCAGCAGCCCCTGGGATAGCAATCAGCCCCAGCATTTT. It translates to CASSPWDSNQPQHF.

The V and J genes are TRBV4-1 and TRBJ2-7; D may correspond to TRBD1 or TRBD2 (6 bases each). Germline-derived CDR1 and CDR2 are MGHRA and YSYEKL. There are 14 residues in the CDR3. V lost 1 base to trimming and J lost 7 bases, with 14 bases between them. CDR3 sequence reads: CASSQGAGRGEQYF. CDR3 coding DNA: TGCGCCAGCAGCCAAGGAGCGGGCAGGGGAGAGCAGTACTTC.

CDR3 nucleotide sequence: TGTGCCAGCAGTACCCGGGGGGGCCTCACAGATACGCAGTATTTT. It codes for CASSTRGGLTDTQYF. The gene calls are TRBV6-2 or TRBV6-3 and TRBJ2-3, with 8 bases matching TRBD2. The CDR3 loop spans 15 amino acids. V shed 5 bases and J 2 bases; nucleotides not matched to a gene: 6. CDR1 and CDR2 (germline): MNHEY, SVGEGT.

This clonotype was observed a few times. The chain uses TRBV29-1 and TRBJ2-1, with D perhaps matching TRBD1 or TRBD2 (5 bases each). Trimming took off 7 bases at V and 6 bases at J, with 19 bases between the two ends. The germline CDR1 and CDR2 sequences are SQVTM and ANQGSEA. CDR3 size: 14 residues. For the CDR3, the DNA is TGCAGCGCCTGGGACGGCGAAAGGGTCAATGAGCAGTTCTTC. Protein sequence: CSAWDGERVNEQFF.

The rearrangement joins TRBV4-2 to TRBJ2-5; no clear D gene. Germline CDR1 and CDR2: LGHNA and YNFKEQ. The ends were cut back, 1 base at V and 3 bases at J, with 9 bases in the middle. This CDR3 spans 14 amino acids. CDR3 residues: CASSQAGREETQYF. The CDR3 DNA reads TGTGCCAGCAGCCAAGCCGGACGGGAAGAGACCCAGTACTTC.

The V call is TRBV4-3, the J call TRBJ2-2; D not resolved. CDR1 LGHNA and CDR2 YSLEER come from the germline V gene. Trimming removed 2 bases from V and 6 bases from J, with 19 bases in between. The CDR3 totals 17 residues. The CDR3 region has the DNA TGCGCCAGCAGCCAATCCGCCTCTCCGAGGTCCCCCGGGGAGCTGTTTTTT. It yields the protein CASSQSASPRSPGELFF.

This clonotype has a handful of counts. The chain uses TRBV20-1 and TRBJ2-5; TRBD2 aligns across 9 bases. The CDR3 runs to 14 residues. Unmatched junction bases numbered 10, after V lost 6 bases and J lost 5 bases. Germline V gene data show CDR1 as DFQATT and CDR2 as SNEGSKA (reference sequence). The CDR3 protein is CSAPWSLAGETQYF. The DNA of the CDR3 is TGCAGTGCGCCCTGGTCACTAGCGGGCGAGACCCAGTACTTC.

The V gene is TRBV7-8, the J gene TRBJ2-7; D might be TRBD2 (5 bases). The CDR3 covers 13 residues. Trimming removed 5 bases from V and 4 bases from J, with 12 bases in between. CDR1 is SGHVS and CDR2 is FQNEAQ in the germline V gene. CDR3 in DNA: TGTGCCAGCAGCCAGCCAGGACTTTACGAGCAGTACGTC. Encoded protein: CASSQPGLYEQYV.

This clonotype was counted a few times. The gene calls are TRBV20-1 and TRBJ2-5; 8 positions agree with TRBD1. J lost 5 bases, V lost 3 bases, and 8 bases had no gene match. Germline CDR1 reads DFQATT; CDR2 reads SNEGSKA (reference sequence). This CDR3 comprises 14 residues. CDR3 sequence (DNA): TGCAGTGCTAGCGGGCAGGGGGCGTCGGAGACCCAGTACTTC. Translation: CSASGQGASETQYF.

The chain joins TRBV18 to TRBJ2-2; no definite D call. Germline assignment: CDR1 KGHSH and CDR2 LQKENI. V dropped 5 bases and J dropped 5 bases, with 15 bases sitting between them. The CDR3 extends over 15 amino acids. In DNA, the CDR3 is TGTGCCAGCTCATCGACCTCACGGCGGACCGGGGAGCTGTTTTTT. Amino acid sequence: CASSSTSRRTGELFF.